The entry below describes one T cell receptor beta chain. What it recognizes is unknown. Genomic DNA constituted the template upon which TCR beta VDJ and CDR3 profiling was performed. TCRdb passed the reads through MiXCR, listing each CDR3 protein once. The sample lists 150,000 to 200,000 distinct CDR3 sequences, 35% to 55% occurring once. The data were taken from a study of CD8+CD57+ T cells in acquired aplastic anemia. Broader study findings: Patients were compared with controls for CD8+ Simpson's diversity, and no significant difference emerged.

The CDR3 is made up of 14 amino acids. Germline V lookup: CDR1 SNHLY, CDR2 FYNNEI. With 8 bases removed from V and 2 bases from J, the gap between germline ends came to 14 bases. This TCR was sampled from a human donor in good health. Input material: sorted CD4+, CD8+, or CD8+CD57+ T cells (not recorded which) from PBMCs. The genes are TRBV2 and TRBJ2-3; possibly TRBD2 for D (6 bases). The CDR3 sequence is CASRRAVITDTQYF. The CDR3 DNA reads as TGTGCCAGCCGGAGGGCGGTGATCACAGATACGCAGTATTTT.